What follows are 10 T cell receptor beta chains derived from one specimen sequenced in a study of cytomegalovirus exposure and HLA in healthy donors. 60 Vbeta and 13 Jbeta primers were used in PCR. Sequencing used immunoSEQ multiplex PCR; TCRdb keeps in-frame clones, though not all of them. The table includes approximately 200,000 clones, 75% to 85% detected once. Sequencing was performed on PBMCs. Every receptor here comes from a young woman in good health and CMV-seropositive.

The chain uses TRBV19 and TRBJ2-7; D perhaps matches TRBD1 (6 bases). Germline V gives CDR1 LNHDA, CDR2 SQIVND (reference sequence). The CDR3 has 15 residues. V was cut by 5 bases and J by 0 bases, with 14 bases left in between. CDR3 DNA sequence: TGTGCCAGTAGTCCGCGCCAGGGGCCCTCCTACGAGCAGTACTTC. As protein: CASSPRQGPSYEQYF.

The chain joins TRBV7-9 to TRBJ1-6, with 7 bases fitting TRBD1. Germline assignment: CDR1 SEHNR and CDR2 FQNEAQ (reference sequence). The CDR3 is 13 residues long. The V segment lost 8 bases and the J segment 7 bases; nucleotides outside the gene matches: 5. The CDR3 DNA is TGTGCCAGCTGTTTACAGGGGAATTCACCCCTCCACTTT. Translated, it gives CASCLQGNSPLHF. Full variable domain (rest looked up from reference TRBV7-9 and TRBJ1-6): DTGVSQNPRHKITKRGQNVTFRCDPISEHNRLYWYRQTLGQGPEFLTYFQNEAQLEKSRLLSDRFSAERPKGSFSTLEIQRTEQGDSAMYLCASCLQGNSPLHFGNGTRLTVT.

This clone appeared a few times. The rearrangement joins TRBV4-3 to TRBJ1-1, with 11 bases fitting TRBD1. Germline lookup yields CDR1 LGHNA and CDR2 YSLEER. V shed 4 bases and J 5 bases; nucleotides not matched to a gene: 6. The CDR3 covers 15 residues. DNA for the CDR3: TGCGCCAGCAGCCTGGGACAGGGGGTTCGAACTGAAGCTTTCTTT. Amino acids: CASSLGQGVRTEAFF.

This sequence joins TRBV27 and TRBJ1-2, with D possibly TRBD1 on 6 matching bases. Deletions cut 8 bases from V and 2 bases from J, with 24 bases between. Per the germline V gene, CDR1 is MNHEY and CDR2 is SMNVEV (reference sequence). This CDR3 region has 17 residues. The CDR3: CASLQNTRQVRNYGYTF. Written as DNA, the CDR3 is TGTGCCAGCCTCCAAAACACAAGACAGGTTCGGAACTATGGCTACACCTTC.

In DNA form, the CDR3 reads TGTGCCAGCAGTTTCCCGGGGGACCCCTACAATGAGCAGTTCTTC. Amino acids: CASSFPGDPYNEQFF. The rearrangement joins TRBV27 to TRBJ2-1, with a tentative D call TRBD2 (6 bases). The V gene lost 3 bases and the J gene lost 2 bases, with 11 bases spanning the gap. This CDR3 has 15 residues. Germline loops: CDR1 MNHEY, CDR2 SMNVEV (reference sequence).

The chain uses TRBV5-5 and TRBJ2-7; no firm D call. This CDR3 has 13 residues. Trimming cost V 1 base and J 3 bases, with 8 bases left between them. Germline V gene lookup returns CDR1 SGHKS and CDR2 YYEKEE (reference sequence). DNA of the CDR3: TGTGCCAGCAGCTTGACACCCAACTACGAGCAGTACTTC. Translated: CASSLTPNYEQYF.

The gene calls are TRBV5-1 and TRBJ1-6; tentative D call: TRBD1 (6 bases). The CDR3 totals 13 residues. Germline V lookup: CDR1 SGHRS, CDR2 YFSETQ. Trimming left V 3 bases short and J 9 bases short, with 10 bases between. The CDR3 loop is CASSSGEGSPLHF. In DNA form, the CDR3 reads TGCGCCAGCAGCTCAGGGGAGGGTTCACCCCTCCACTTT.

The V gene is TRBV5-6, the J gene TRBJ2-7; 7 bases are a match to TRBD1. Germline V CDR1 and CDR2: SGHDT, YYEEEE. This CDR3 contains 13 residues. V shed 2 bases and J 6 bases; nucleotides not matched to a gene: 5. The CDR3 DNA reads TGTGCCAGCAGCTTCGAGGGGGCTGGCGAGCAGTACTTC. Amino acid sequence: CASSFEGAGEQYF.

CDR3 in DNA: TGTGCCTGGAGTGTGGCGGGGTTCTATGGCTACACCTTC. It specifies CAWSVAGFYGYTF. The V call is TRBV30, the J call TRBJ1-2; no clear D gene. Germline CDR1 GTSNPN, CDR2 SVGIG (reference sequence). The CDR3 sequence is 13 residues long. V lost 0 bases and J 4 bases, leaving 9 bases between the germline ends.

This clone was seen only a few times. This chain uses TRBV13 with TRBJ2-2; 7 bases are a match to TRBD1. Germline V gene data show CDR1 as PRHDT and CDR2 as FYEKMQ (reference sequence). The CDR3 runs 15 residues. Germline trimming cut 8 bases from V and 1 base from J; bases unmatched to any gene: 7. Here the CDR3 DNA reads TGTGCCAGCGCTTTATGGACAGGGAACACCGGGGAGCTGTTTTTT. It encodes CASALWTGNTGELFF.